Listed here are 7 T cell receptor beta chains from one sample, sequenced in a study of T cell repertoires in ileal Crohn's disease (dated by TCRdb to 2018 to 2020). In light of the paper, this sample's time point label describes: neoterminal ileum biopsy at postoperative endoscopy, about 6 months after surgery. Library prep was done by the immunoSEQ multiplex PCR assay. TCRdb provides this immuneACCESS table in a form limited to in-frame rearrangements. Some clones are lacking; in checked studies, under half of them reflect an unresolved V gene, and why the rest are absent is not known. The sample includes 15,000 to 20,000 clones, with 60% to 75% observed a single time. The top ten clones comprise over 3.5% of the sample. Sequencing used ileal tissue. These receptors came from an adult with Crohn's disease.

The genes are TRBV5-1 and TRBJ1-6, with D possibly TRBD1 on 6 matching bases. This CDR3 spans 15 amino acids. Germline V gene data show CDR1 as SGHRS and CDR2 as YFSETQ. Trimming took 4 bases from V and 5 from J, leaving 13 bases between them. In DNA form, the CDR3 reads TGCGCCAGCAGCCCCTCAGGGGTTAATAATTCACCCCTCCACTTT. Protein sequence: CASSPSGVNNSPLHF.

The count of this clone is one. The chain has TRBV7-9 and TRBJ2-5; unclear D gene. Germline V gene lookup returns CDR1 SEHNR and CDR2 FQNEAQ (reference sequence). Trimming pared 3 bases from V and 3 bases from J, leaving 11 bases between. CDR3 length equals 14 residues. This CDR3 is CASSFLRREETQYF. The CDR3 region has the DNA TGTGCCAGCAGCTTTTTACGGAGAGAAGAGACCCAGTACTTC. Together with reference TRBV7-9 and TRBJ2-5, the CDR3 gives the full variable domain: DTGVSQNPRHKITKRGQNVTFRCDPISEHNRLYWYRQTLGQGPEFLTYFQNEAQLEKSRLLSDRFSAERPKGSFSTLEIQRTEQGDSAMYLCASSFLRREETQYFGPGTRLLVL.

The J gene is TRBJ1-5, the V gene TRBV19, with 7 bases matching TRBD1. V lost 4 bases, J lost 4 bases, and 13 bases stayed unmatched. The CDR3 is 17 residues long. From germline, CDR1 is LNHDA and CDR2 SQIVND (reference sequence). CDR3 residues: CASSTRTQGVGNQPQHF. The CDR3 nucleotides read TGTGCCAGTAGTACAAGGACCCAGGGGGTCGGGAATCAGCCCCAGCATTTT. The full variable domain, completed using reference TRBV19 and TRBJ1-5, is DGGITQSPKYLFRKEGQNVTLSCEQNLNHDAMYWYRQDPGQGLRLIYYSQIVNDFQKGDIAEGYSVSREKKESFPLTVTSAQKNPTAFYLCASSTRTQGVGNQPQHFGDGTRLSIL.

The chain links TRBV5-1 to TRBJ1-2; D might be TRBD1 (6 bases). V was shortened by 0 bases and J by 4 bases, with 10 bases between the two germline ends. Looked up from germline, CDR1 is SGHRS and CDR2 is YFSETQ. There are 14 residues in the CDR3. The CDR3 reads CASSLDGGTYGYTF. CDR3 sequence (DNA): TGCGCCAGCAGCTTGGATGGGGGCACCTATGGCTACACCTTC.

The genes are TRBV29-1 and TRBJ2-1; D gene unclear. V lost 3 bases and J 0 bases, leaving 15 bases between the germline ends. Germline V gives CDR1 SQVTM, CDR2 ANQGSEA. CDR3 length: 16 residues. This chain's CDR3 is CSVDISRRFSYNEQFF. The CDR3 DNA sequence: TGCAGCGTTGATATTTCTAGGCGGTTCTCCTACAATGAGCAGTTCTTC.

The V gene is TRBV9, the J gene TRBJ2-7, with TRBD1 matching over 10 bases. Trimming took 4 bases from V and 3 from J; bases not matched to a gene: 10. The CDR3 runs to 16 residues. The V gene's germline CDR1 is SGDLS and CDR2 YYNGEE. In DNA, the CDR3 is TGTGCCAGCAGCCCAATCTCCGGGACAGGGGTCTACGAGCAGTACTTC. This encodes CASSPISGTGVYEQYF. Using reference TRBV9 and TRBJ2-7 for the parts outside the CDR3, the full variable domain is DSGVTQTPKHLITATGQRVTLRCSPRSGDLSVYWYQQSLDQGLQFLIQYYNGEERAKGNILERFSAQQFPDLHSELNLSSLELGDSALYFCASSPISGTGVYEQYFGPGTRLTVT.

This clone was recorded a few times. CDR3 region: CASSQGSPGESTDTQYF. CDR3 DNA sequence: TGCGCCAGCAGCCAAGGGTCCCCAGGCGAGAGCACAGATACGCAGTATTTT. The chain links TRBV4-1 to TRBJ2-3; D unresolved. The V end lost 1 base, the J end lost 0 bases, and 14 bases lay between the germline ends. The CDR3 runs 17 residues. Germline values: CDR1 MGHRA, CDR2 YSYEKL.